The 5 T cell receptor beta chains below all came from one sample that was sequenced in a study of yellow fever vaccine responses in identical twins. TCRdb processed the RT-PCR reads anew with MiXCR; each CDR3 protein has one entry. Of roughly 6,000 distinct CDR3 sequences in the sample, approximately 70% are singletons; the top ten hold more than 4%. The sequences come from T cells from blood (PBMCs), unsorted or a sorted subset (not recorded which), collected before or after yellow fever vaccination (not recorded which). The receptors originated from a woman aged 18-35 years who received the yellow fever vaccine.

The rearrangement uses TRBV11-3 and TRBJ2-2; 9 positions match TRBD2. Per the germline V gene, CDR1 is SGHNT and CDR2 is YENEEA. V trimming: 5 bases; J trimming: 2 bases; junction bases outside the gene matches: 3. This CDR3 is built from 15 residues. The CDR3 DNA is TGTGCCAGCAGCCCTAGCGGGGTTAACACCGGGGAGCTGTTTTTT. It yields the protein CASSPSGVNTGELFF.

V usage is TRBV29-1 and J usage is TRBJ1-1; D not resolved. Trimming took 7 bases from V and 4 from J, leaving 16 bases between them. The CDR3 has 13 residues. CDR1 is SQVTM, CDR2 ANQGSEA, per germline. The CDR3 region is CSGDLGSSTEAFF. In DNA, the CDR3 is TGCAGCGGAGACTTGGGTTCGAGCACTGAAGCTTTCTTT.

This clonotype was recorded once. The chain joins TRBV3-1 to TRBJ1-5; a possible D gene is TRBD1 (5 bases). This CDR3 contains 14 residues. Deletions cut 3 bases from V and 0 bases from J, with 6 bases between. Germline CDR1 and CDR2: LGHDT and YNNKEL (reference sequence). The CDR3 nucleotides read TGTGCCAGCAGCCAGGACACTAGCAATCAGCCCCAGCATTTT. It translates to CASSQDTSNQPQHF.

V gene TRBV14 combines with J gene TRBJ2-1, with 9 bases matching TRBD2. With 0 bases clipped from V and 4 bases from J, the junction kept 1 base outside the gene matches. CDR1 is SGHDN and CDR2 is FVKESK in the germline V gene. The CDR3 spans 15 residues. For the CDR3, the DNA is TGTGCCAGCAGCCAAGAAACTAGCGGGTACAATGAGCAGTTCTTC. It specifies CASSQETSGYNEQFF.

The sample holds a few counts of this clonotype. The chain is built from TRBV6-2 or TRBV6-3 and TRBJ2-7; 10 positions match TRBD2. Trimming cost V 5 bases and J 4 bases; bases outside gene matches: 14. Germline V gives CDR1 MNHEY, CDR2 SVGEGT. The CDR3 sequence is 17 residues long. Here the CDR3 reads CASSPHGPGLADYEQYF. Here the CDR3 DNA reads TGTGCCAGCAGTCCACACGGGCCCGGACTAGCGGATTACGAGCAGTACTTC.